This passage covers 25 T cell receptor beta chains from one sample sequenced in a study of CD8 T cells in ankylosing spondylitis. Each CDR3 protein is one row after TCRdb ran MiXCR on the 5' RACE reads. The sample shows 200,000 to 250,000 distinct CDR3 sequences, about 10% of them seen only once. Sequencing used blood, either unsorted or a sorted T cell fraction (not recorded which). These receptors were collected from a male donor with ankylosing spondylitis or in good health (not recorded which).

In its sample, this clonotype was seen many times. V and J are TRBV9 and TRBJ2-3, with 9 bases aligning to TRBD2. Germline lookup yields CDR1 SGDLS and CDR2 YYNGEE. Germline trimming cut 2 bases from V and 4 bases from J; bases unmatched to any gene: 5. This CDR3 has 15 amino acids. CDR3 sequence: CASSVGTSSPDTQYF. DNA of the CDR3: TGTGCCAGCAGCGTCGGGACTAGCTCCCCAGATACGCAGTATTTT.

This clonotype was picked up many times. The chain recombines TRBV7-3 with TRBJ2-3, with D possibly being TRBD1 or TRBD2 (5 bases each). From germline, CDR1 is SGHTA and CDR2 FQGTGA. Deletions cut 3 bases from V and 6 bases from J, with 10 bases between. CDR3 length: 13 amino acids. This chain's CDR3 is CASSFWGTDTQYF. The CDR3, as DNA: TGTGCCAGCAGCTTTTGGGGGACGGATACGCAGTATTTT.

The genes are TRBV5-1 and TRBJ1-5; a weak D match, TRBD1 (5 bases). The CDR3 is 14 residues long. The germline V gene has CDR1 SGHRS and CDR2 YFSETQ. Trimming left V 1 base short and J 6 bases short, with 11 bases between. The CDR3 sequence is CASSLSQGLQPQHF. In DNA form, the CDR3 reads TGCGCCAGCAGCTTGTCGCAGGGACTTCAGCCCCAGCATTTT.

This clonotype was found many times. The chain couples TRBV7-8 to TRBJ2-2, with 15 bases aligning to TRBD2. CDR1 SGHVS and CDR2 FQNEAQ come from the germline V gene. The CDR3 loop spans 17 amino acids. The V gene end was trimmed by 3 bases and the J gene end by 9 bases; junction bases not matched to a gene: 8. This CDR3 reads CASSLNGLAGGPRELFF. The DNA of the CDR3 is TGTGCCAGCAGCTTGAACGGACTAGCGGGGGGGCCGAGGGAGCTGTTTTTT.

The rearrangement uses TRBV6-2 or TRBV6-3 and TRBJ2-3; either TRBD1 or TRBD2 may fit D (5 bases each). The V and J ends lost 7 bases and 8 bases respectively, with 13 bases between them. CDR3 length equals 12 residues. Germline CDR1 reads MNHEY; CDR2 reads SVGEGT. This chain's CDR3 is CASTEKGSTQYF. CDR3 sequence (DNA): TGTGCCAGCACCGAGAAGGGGAGTACGCAGTATTTT.

The genes are TRBV7-2 and TRBJ1-2; TRBD1 agrees at 9 bases. CDR1 and CDR2 (germline): SGHTA, FQGNSA. This CDR3 is built from 15 residues. V trimming: 5 bases; J trimming: 4 bases; junction bases outside the gene matches: 8. Here the CDR3 reads CASSPGQGDGYGYTF. CDR3 nucleotides: TGTGCCAGCAGCCCGGGACAGGGCGATGGCTATGGCTACACCTTC.

Many counts were recorded for this clonotype. V usage is TRBV12-3 or TRBV12-4 and J usage is TRBJ2-1; possibly TRBD2 for D (7 bases). CDR3 size: 14 residues. The V end lost 5 bases, the J end lost 10 bases, and 18 bases lay between the germline ends. CDR3 DNA: TGTGCCAGCAGTACCCGCGGGGGCTACTTGGAGCAGTTCTTC. This codes for CASSTRGGYLEQFF.

This clonotype has at least ten counts. The V and J genes are TRBV6-1 and TRBJ2-2; TRBD2 agrees at 11 bases. CDR3 length equals 16 residues. Germline V gives CDR1 MNHNS, CDR2 SASEGT. V shed 6 bases, J shed 1 base, and the junction held 4 bases outside the gene matches. CDR3 loop: CASSTSGGWNTGELFF. The CDR3 DNA follows: TGTGCCAGCAGCACTAGCGGGGGCTGGAACACCGGGGAGCTGTTTTTT.

V gene TRBV4-1 combines with J gene TRBJ1-2, with 8 bases aligning to TRBD1. The ends lost 4 bases at V and 5 bases at J; junction bases unmatched: 12. Germline-derived CDR1 and CDR2 are MGHRA and YSYEKL. CDR3 length equals 16 residues. The DNA of the CDR3 is TGCGCCAGCAGCCCCCTTATGACAGGGGACGATTATGGCTACACCTTC. Protein sequence: CASSPLMTGDDYGYTF.

This clonotype was picked up a small number of times. The chain employs TRBV25-1 and TRBJ1-4; perhaps TRBD1 as D (5 bases). The CDR3 consists of 13 residues. Per germline, CDR1 MGHDK and CDR2 SYGVNS. Trimming took 5 bases from V and 11 from J, leaving 15 bases between them. CDR3 sequence (DNA): TGTGCCAGCAGTCGGGACTATAGGGAGAAACTGTTTTTT. Protein product: CASSRDYREKLFF. Variable domain in full (rest from reference TRBV25-1 and TRBJ1-4): EADIYQTPRYLVIGTGKKITLECSQTMGHDKMYWYQQDPGMELHLIHYSYGVNSTEKGDLSSESTVSRIRTEHFPLTLESARPSHTSQYLCASSRDYREKLFFGSGTQLSVL.

This clonotype was counted many times. This chain connects TRBV7-2 to TRBJ2-3, with 9 positions matching TRBD2. The V gene end was trimmed by 1 base and the J gene end by 2 bases; junction bases not matched to a gene: 7. CDR3 length: 17 residues. Germline lookup yields CDR1 SGHTA and CDR2 FQGNSA. CDR3 nucleotide sequence: TGTGCCAGCAGCTTAGTTGCGGGGGGGCCTCCCACAGATACGCAGTATTTT. It codes for CASSLVAGGPPTDTQYF. Complete variable domain (other parts from reference TRBV7-2 and TRBJ2-3): GAGVSQSPSNKVTEKGKDVELRCDPISGHTALYWYRQSLGQGLEFLIYFQGNSAPDKSGLPSDRFSAERTGGSVSTLTIQRTQQEDSAVYLCASSLVAGGPPTDTQYFGPGTRLTVL.

This clonotype was seen a handful of times. The rearrangement joins TRBV11-2 to TRBJ2-1; no clear D. The CDR3 spans 12 residues. Looked up from germline, CDR1 is SGHAT and CDR2 is FQNNGV. V was pared by 5 bases and J by 8 bases, with 10 bases between. CDR3 in DNA: TGTGCCAGCAGCCCCTATGAGGATGAGCAGTTCTTC. Translating gives CASSPYEDEQFF.

Comment on this clonotype: At one end, the junction sequence differs from germline, possibly due to a read error. This chain links TRBV15 with TRBJ2-4; D might be TRBD2 (5 bases). The CDR3 runs to 19 residues. Germline CDR1 and CDR2: LNHNV and YYDKDF (reference sequence). CDR3 sequence reads: CATSREQQMYALAKIIQYF. The CDR3 DNA reads as TGTGCCACCAGCAGAGAACAACAGATGTATGCCCTAGCCAAAATCATTCAGTACTTC.

A note on this clonotype: A single base separates this from a much larger clone, so it may be a read error. The chain links TRBV12-3 or TRBV12-4 to TRBJ2-1; the match to TRBD2 covers 9 bases. The CDR3 extends over 15 amino acids. CDR3 sequence (DNA): TGTGCCAGCAGTACCGGGACTAGCTTATACAATGAGCGGTTCTTC. Translating it yields CASSTGTSLYNERFF.

This clonotype was seen a handful of times. The chain has TRBV12-5 and TRBJ1-2; the D gene is possibly TRBD1 (6 bases). CDR3 size: 16 residues. The germline V gene encodes CDR1 LGHNT and CDR2 FRNRAP. The V and J ends lost 0 bases and 6 bases respectively, with 17 bases between them. The CDR3 loop reads CASGLVTARGYHGYTF. CDR3 nucleotide sequence: TGTGCTAGTGGTTTGGTAACAGCCAGGGGCTATCATGGCTACACCTTC.

This clonotype has just a few counts. CDR3 in amino acids: CASSVGPTLQETQYF. The CDR3, as DNA: TGTGCCAGCAGCGTAGGCCCCACACTACAAGAGACCCAGTACTTC. The V and J genes are TRBV9 and TRBJ2-5; no clear D gene. The germline gives CDR1 SGDLS, CDR2 YYNGEE. Trimming removed 0 bases from V and 2 bases from J, with 11 bases in between. The CDR3 consists of 15 residues.

This clonotype was counted ten times or more. The V call is TRBV3-1, the J call TRBJ1-2; D is unclear. The CDR3 is made up of 16 amino acids. V lost 1 base to trimming and J lost 6 bases, with 18 bases between them. CDR1 is LGHDT, CDR2 YNNKEL, per germline (reference sequence). The CDR3 coding sequence is TGTGCCAGCAGCCAAGCCTCGACCGCGGCTATGGATGGCTACACCTTC. This sequence encodes CASSQASTAAMDGYTF.

This clonotype has at least ten counts. This sequence joins TRBV20-1 and TRBJ2-1, with D maybe TRBD2 (6 bases). The CDR3 runs to 12 residues. Per the germline V gene, CDR1 is DFQATT and CDR2 is SNEGSKA (reference sequence). V dropped 7 bases and J dropped 9 bases, with 16 bases sitting between them. The CDR3 loop reads CSEVWRESEQFF. In DNA form, the CDR3 reads TGCAGTGAGGTATGGAGGGAAAGTGAGCAGTTCTTC.

This clonotype occurred a few times. In nucleotides, the CDR3 is TGCGCCAGCAGCGCGAACACTGAAGCTTTCTTT. Protein: CASSANTEAFF. The chain has TRBV5-1 and TRBJ1-1; D is uncertain. CDR1 is SGHRS, CDR2 YFSETQ, per germline. This CDR3 contains 11 residues. V was shortened by 4 bases and J by 1 base, with 2 bases between the two germline ends.

The chain couples TRBV12-3 or TRBV12-4 to TRBJ1-2; D is undetermined. V gave up 3 bases and J gave up 0 bases, with 5 bases separating them. This CDR3 has 13 amino acids. The CDR3 sequence: CASSFVTNYGYTF. As DNA, the CDR3 is TGTGCCAGCAGTTTTGTTACTAACTATGGCTACACCTTC.

The chain links TRBV20-1 to TRBJ2-5; the match to TRBD2 covers 15 bases. The CDR3 is 16 residues long. Germline V CDR1 and CDR2: DFQATT, SNEGSKA (reference sequence). Losses at the gene ends were 5 bases for V and 5 bases for J; bases not matched to a gene: 9. CDR3 nucleotide sequence: TGCAGTGCTCCACGGACTAGCGGGGGGGCCGATGAGACCCAGTACTTC. Amino acids: CSAPRTSGGADETQYF.

Ten or more counts support this clonotype. The chain uses TRBV7-3 and TRBJ2-3; 7 bases are a match to TRBD2. Losses at the gene ends were 5 bases for V and 0 bases for J; bases not matched to a gene: 5. This CDR3 comprises 15 residues. Germline lookup yields CDR1 SGHTA and CDR2 FQGTGA. CDR3 sequence: CASSDWGGSTDTQYF. The CDR3 region has the DNA TGTGCCAGCAGCGATTGGGGGGGGAGCACAGATACGCAGTATTTT. The whole variable domain, remainder taken from reference TRBV7-3 and TRBJ2-3, is GAGVSQTPSNKVTEKGKYVELRCDPISGHTALYWYRQSLGQGPEFLIYFQGTGAADDSGLPNDRFFAVRPEGSVSTLKIQRTERGDSAVYLCASSDWGGSTDTQYFGPGTRLTVL.

In its sample, this clonotype was seen many times. The rearrangement links TRBV20-1 to TRBJ1-5; no clear D. V lost 0 bases, J lost 2 bases, and 11 bases lay in between. The V gene's germline CDR1 is DFQATT and CDR2 SNEGSKA (reference sequence). The CDR3 has 15 amino acids. The CDR3 protein is CSARDSLGGNQPQHF. CDR3 in DNA: TGCAGTGCTAGAGACTCCCTTGGGGGCAATCAGCCCCAGCATTTT.

This clonotype was seen repeatedly, ten times or more. This chain joins TRBV20-1 and TRBJ2-7; 11 bases are a match to TRBD2. Germline lookup yields CDR1 DFQATT and CDR2 SNEGSKA (reference sequence). Trimming removed 7 bases from V and 3 bases from J; junction bases left unmatched: 8. The CDR3 has 14 residues. The CDR3 region is CSVQGGTSGYEQYF. CDR3 sequence (DNA): TGCAGTGTACAAGGAGGGACTAGCGGCTACGAGCAGTACTTC.

This clonotype has only a few counts. V is TRBV7-2 and J is TRBJ2-3; 9 bases fit TRBD2. The V segment lost 5 bases and the J segment 1 base; nucleotides outside the gene matches: 7. This CDR3 is 16 amino acids long. Germline V gives CDR1 SGHTA, CDR2 FQGNSA. The CDR3 protein is CASSPEPSGGTDTQYF. CDR3 sequence (DNA): TGTGCCAGCAGCCCCGAGCCTAGCGGGGGCACAGATACGCAGTATTTT.